In this sample, the clone carrying this T cell receptor beta chain turned up many times. This sample was included in a study of regulatory T cells in long-lasting Graves disease. Deletions cut 5 bases from V and 5 bases from J, with 19 bases between. The V gene's germline CDR1 is SGHAT and CDR2 FQNNGV. The CDR3 has 15 residues. This sample's time point: persistent/refractory GD, antithyroid drugs over 5 years with positive TRAb. RNA from PBMCs was the source of the TCR library. iRepertoire HTBI primers and Arm-PCR of CDR3 regions built TCR beta libraries. Each CDR3 protein is one row after TCRdb ran MiXCR on the multiplex PCR reads. The sample has about 340,000 distinct CDR3 sequences, around 19% seen once.

Material: peripheral blood mononuclear cells (PBMCs), obtained when the disease was refractory, from a patient treated with antithyroid drugs. This chain joins TRBV11-2 and TRBJ2-7, with D possibly TRBD2 on 5 matching bases. The sequence was collected from a female donor with Graves disease. In DNA form, the CDR3 reads TGTGCCAGCAGCACTCTCCTAGCTAAATGGGACGAGCAGTACTTC. It yields the protein CASSTLLAKWDEQYF. The whole variable domain, filled in from reference TRBV11-2 and TRBJ2-7, reads EAGVAQSPRYKIIEKRQSVAFWCNPISGHATLYWYQQILGQGPKLLIQFQNNGVVDDSQLPKDRFSAERLKGVDSTLKIQPAKLEDSAVYLCASSTLLAKWDEQYFGPGTRLTVT.